This T cell receptor beta chain was documented in a study of type 1 regulatory T cells. Background on the study: This in vitro CD4 product, T-allo10, is enriched for Tr1 cells and alloantigen-specific.

Germline CDR1 reads SGHRS; CDR2 reads YFSETQ. The CDR3 runs 15 residues. Trimming took 1 base from V and 0 from J, leaving 8 bases between them. One entry per CDR3 protein results from TCRdb running MiXCR on the reads. Seen here are fewer than 30,000 distinct CDR3 sequences, roughly 72% observed once, and the top ten hold approximately 14%. T-allo10 cells from the graft donor were described as anergic, host-alloantigen-specific, and alloantigen-specific suppressors. About this clonotype itself: Its antigen remains unknown.

Sequencing was carried out using cultured T cells, either the whole culture or a sorted T cell fraction (not recorded which). Subset described: Tr1-enriched cell product generated in vitro against host alloantigens. The source is a human donor in good health. V gene TRBV5-1 combines with J gene TRBJ2-1; D is uncertain. The CDR3 sequence is CASSLSLSSYNEQFF. For the CDR3, the DNA is TGCGCCAGCAGCTTGTCCTTAAGCTCCTACAATGAGCAGTTCTTC. Based on the CDR3 plus reference TRBV5-1 and TRBJ2-1, the full variable domain is KAGVTQTPRYLIKTRGQQVTLSCSPISGHRSVSWYQQTPGQGLQFLFEYFSETQRNKGNFPGRFSGRQFSNSRSEMNVSTLELGDSALYLCASSLSLSSYNEQFFGPGTRLTVL.